The rows below give T cell receptor beta chains drawn from one sample of a study of OX40 agonist ivuxolimab in advanced cancers. Clones were sequenced by immunoSEQ multiplex PCR, and TCRdb holds only the in-frame ones, with some missing. Among 35,000 to 45,000 clones listed, 70% to 85% were seen once. Sequenced here: CD4+ or CD8+ T cells sorted from blood, sampled in a trial of the OX40 agonist ivuxolimab. The source is an adult with an advanced solid tumor such as melanoma, head and neck, liver or kidney cancer. CDR3s include the opening cysteine and the closing phenylalanine or tryptophan. The D gene is left open where the match is weak. Only part of the rows carry a size: once, few, many, or a class if the clone is expanded.

>TRBJ1-1|.|few|TRBV7-9
CASRIGLTEAFF
TGTGCCAGCCGTATAGGGCTTACTGAAGCTTTCTTT
>TRBJ1-5|.|few|TRBV6-4
CASSDRPNQPQHF
TGTGCCAGCAGTGACAGGCCTAATCAGCCCCAGCATTTT
>TRBJ2-3|.|.|TRBV5-4
CASSFGGNTQYF
TGTGCCAGCAGCTTTGGGGGAAATACGCAGTATTTT
>TRBJ1-2|.|.|TRBV4-1
CASSQGGGSNYGYTF
TGCGCCAGCAGCCAAGGTGGGGGTAGTAACTATGGCTACACCTTC
>TRBJ2-7|.|.|TRBV11-1
CASSLGSLSSYEQYF
TGTGCCAGCAGCTTAGGGAGCCTTAGCTCCTACGAGCAGTACTTC
>TRBJ2-3|TRBD1|few|TRBV7-2
CASRPHLGQGRGDTQYF
TGTGCCAGCAGACCTCACCTGGGACAGGGGCGTGGAGATACGCAGTATTTT
>TRBJ2-3|TRBD2|few|TRBV7-3
CASSYDSGGLVPSTDTQYF
TGTGCCAGCAGCTACGACTCGGGAGGACTAGTTCCCAGCACAGATACGCAGTATTTT
>TRBJ2-3|.|.|TRBV13
CASSLGQDRGDTQYF
TGTGCCAGCAGCTTAGGACAGGATAGGGGAGATACGCAGTATTTT
>TRBJ2-4|.|.|TRBV6-5
CASSYGHPYIQYF
TGTGCCAGCAGTTACGGACACCCCTACATTCAGTACTTC
>TRBJ1-4|TRBD1|.|TRBV5-6
CASSTQGQGFNEKLFF
TGTGCCAGCAGCACCCAAGGACAGGGATTTAATGAAAAACTGTTTTTT
>TRBJ2-3|TRBD2|.|TRBV25-1
CASSEGAGSTDTQYF
TGTGCCAGCAGTGAGGGAGCGGGGAGCACAGATACGCAGTATTTT
>TRBJ2-7|.|.|TRBV18
CASSPKAGASYEQYF
TGTGCCAGCTCACCAAAGGCAGGGGCAAGTTACGAGCAGTACTTC
>TRBJ1-2|.|.|TRBV9
CASSDRVYGYTF
TGTGCCAGCAGCGACAGGGTCTATGGCTACACCTTC
>TRBJ2-3|.|.|TRBV7-9
CASSRVGDTQYF
TGTGCCAGCAGTAGAGTCGGAGATACGCAGTATTTT
>TRBJ1-1|.|.|TRBV7-3
CASSLHWNTEAFF
TGTGCCAGCAGCCTCCACTGGAACACTGAAGCTTTCTTT
>TRBJ2-5|TRBD2|.|TRBV7-9
CASSLVAGLQETQYF
TGTGCCAGCAGCTTAGTAGCGGGCCTCCAAGAGACCCAGTACTTC